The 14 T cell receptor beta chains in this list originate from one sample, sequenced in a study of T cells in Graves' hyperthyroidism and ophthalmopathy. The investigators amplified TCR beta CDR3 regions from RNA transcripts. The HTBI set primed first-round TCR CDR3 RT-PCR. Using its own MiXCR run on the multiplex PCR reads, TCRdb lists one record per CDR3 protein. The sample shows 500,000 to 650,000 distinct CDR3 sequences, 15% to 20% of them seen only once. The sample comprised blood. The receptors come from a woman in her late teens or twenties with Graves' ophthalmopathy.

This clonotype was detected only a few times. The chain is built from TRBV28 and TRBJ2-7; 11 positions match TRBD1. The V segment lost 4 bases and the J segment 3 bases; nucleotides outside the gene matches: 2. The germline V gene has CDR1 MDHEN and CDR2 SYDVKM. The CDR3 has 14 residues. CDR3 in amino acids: CASSWGTGGYEQYF. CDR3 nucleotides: TGTGCCAGCAGTTGGGGGACAGGGGGCTACGAGCAGTACTTC.

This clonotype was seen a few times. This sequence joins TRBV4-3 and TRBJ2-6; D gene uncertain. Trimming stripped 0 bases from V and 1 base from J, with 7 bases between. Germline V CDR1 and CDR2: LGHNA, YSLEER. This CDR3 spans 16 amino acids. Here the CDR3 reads CASSQDPRSGANVLTF. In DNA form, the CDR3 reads TGCGCCAGCAGCCAAGATCCGAGATCTGGGGCCAACGTCCTGACTTTC.

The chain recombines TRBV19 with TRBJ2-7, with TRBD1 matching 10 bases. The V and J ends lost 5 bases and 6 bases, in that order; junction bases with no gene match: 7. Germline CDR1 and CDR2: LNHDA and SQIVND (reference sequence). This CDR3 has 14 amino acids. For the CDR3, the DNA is TGTGCCAGTAGTTCATCGGGACAGGGGCCCGAGCAGTACTTC. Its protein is CASSSSGQGPEQYF.

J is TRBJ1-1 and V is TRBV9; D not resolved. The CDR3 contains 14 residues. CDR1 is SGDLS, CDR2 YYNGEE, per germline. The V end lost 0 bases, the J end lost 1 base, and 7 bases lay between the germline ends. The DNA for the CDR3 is TGTGCCAGCAGCGTAGTGTCTGCGAACACTGAAGCTTTCTTT. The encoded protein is CASSVVSANTEAFF.

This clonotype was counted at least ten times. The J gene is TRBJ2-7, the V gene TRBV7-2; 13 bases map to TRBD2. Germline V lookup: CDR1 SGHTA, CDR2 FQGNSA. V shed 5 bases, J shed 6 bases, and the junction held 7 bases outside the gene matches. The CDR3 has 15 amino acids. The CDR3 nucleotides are TGTGCCAGCAGCATACGGACTAGCGGGAGATCCGAGCAGTACTTC. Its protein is CASSIRTSGRSEQYF.

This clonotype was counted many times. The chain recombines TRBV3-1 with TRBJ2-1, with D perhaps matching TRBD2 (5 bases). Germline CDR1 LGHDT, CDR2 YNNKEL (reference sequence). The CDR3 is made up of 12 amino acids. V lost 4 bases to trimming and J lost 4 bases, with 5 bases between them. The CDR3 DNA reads TGTGCCAGCAGCCGAGGGTACAATGAGCAGTTCTTC. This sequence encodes CASSRGYNEQFF.

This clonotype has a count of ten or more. CDR3 protein: CASSLGGNEQFF. For the CDR3, the DNA is TGTGCCAGCAGCTTAGGGGGGAATGAGCAGTTCTTC. The chain uses TRBV28 and TRBJ2-1; either TRBD1 or TRBD2 may fit D (6 bases each). The CDR3 totals 12 residues. Germline V gene data show CDR1 as MDHEN and CDR2 as SYDVKM. The V end lost 6 bases, the J end lost 7 bases, and 10 bases lay between the germline ends.

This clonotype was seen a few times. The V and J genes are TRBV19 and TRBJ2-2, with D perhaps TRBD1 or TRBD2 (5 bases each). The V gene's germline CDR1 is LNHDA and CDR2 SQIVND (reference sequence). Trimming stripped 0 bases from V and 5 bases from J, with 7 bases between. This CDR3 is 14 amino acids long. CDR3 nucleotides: TGTGCCAGTAGTATAGATTGGGGGACCGGGGAGCTGTTTTTT. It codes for CASSIDWGTGELFF.

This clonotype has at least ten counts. DNA for the CDR3: TGTGCCAGCAGTTTAACAGGCACTGTCTCCTACAATGAGCAGTTCTTC. Residues: CASSLTGTVSYNEQFF. V is TRBV27 and J is TRBJ2-1; possible D gene TRBD1, 5 bases. Germline loops: CDR1 MNHEY, CDR2 SMNVEV (reference sequence). CDR3 size: 16 residues. V dropped 2 bases and J dropped 0 bases, with 11 bases sitting between them.

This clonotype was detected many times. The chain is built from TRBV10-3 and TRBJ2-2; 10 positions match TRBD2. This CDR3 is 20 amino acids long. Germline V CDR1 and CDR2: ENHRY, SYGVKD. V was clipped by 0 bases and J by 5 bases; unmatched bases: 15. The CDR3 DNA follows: TGTGCCATCAGTGAGTCGAGGCTAGCGGGAGTTCGGCGTCGGACCGGGGAGCTGTTTTTT. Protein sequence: CAISESRLAGVRRRTGELFF.

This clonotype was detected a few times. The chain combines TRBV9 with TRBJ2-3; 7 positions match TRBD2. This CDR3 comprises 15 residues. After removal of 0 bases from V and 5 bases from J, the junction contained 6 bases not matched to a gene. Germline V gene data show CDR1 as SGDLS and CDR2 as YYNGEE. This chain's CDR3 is CASSVAAGVQDTQYF. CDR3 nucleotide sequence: TGTGCCAGCAGCGTAGCGGCGGGAGTACAAGATACGCAGTATTTT.

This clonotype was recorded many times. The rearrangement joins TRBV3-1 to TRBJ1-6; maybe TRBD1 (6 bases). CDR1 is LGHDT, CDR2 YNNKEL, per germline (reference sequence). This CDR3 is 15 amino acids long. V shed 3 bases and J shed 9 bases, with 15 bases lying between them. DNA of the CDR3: TGTGCCAGCAGCCATGGTTCAGGGGAAAGTTCACCCCTCCACTTT. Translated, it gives CASSHGSGESSPLHF.

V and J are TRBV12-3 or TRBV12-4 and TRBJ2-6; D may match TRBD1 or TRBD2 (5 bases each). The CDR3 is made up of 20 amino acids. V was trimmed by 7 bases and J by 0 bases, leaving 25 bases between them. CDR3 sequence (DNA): TGTGCCAGCATTCGCCCGTTCGGGACCTCAATGAGCTCTGGGGCCAACGTCCTGACTTTC. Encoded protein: CASIRPFGTSMSSGANVLTF.

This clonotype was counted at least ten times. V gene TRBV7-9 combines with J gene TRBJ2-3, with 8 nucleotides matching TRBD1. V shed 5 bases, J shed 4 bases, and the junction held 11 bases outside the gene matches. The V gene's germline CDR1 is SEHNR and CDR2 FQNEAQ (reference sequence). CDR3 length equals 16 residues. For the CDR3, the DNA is TGTGCCAGCAGCGGTCGACAGGGGAAAGGGGCAGATACGCAGTATTTT. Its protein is CASSGRQGKGADTQYF.